This T cell receptor (beta chain) comes out of a study of blood T cell repertoires in COVID-19 (dated by TCRdb to the early 2020s). Turning to the overall study: Samples covering the acute and convalescent phases of COVID-19 were provided by collaborators in the United States, Italy and Spain. The sample metadata nearly always contained a de-identified subject ID, COVID-19 status, age in years and sex. The repertoires were made available in a free public database intended to serve as a resource for research on the immune response to SARS-CoV-2. The prospective study material was composed of cDNA or gDNA derived from T cells, B-cell-depleted T cells, or PBMCs. Samples came from the ongoing ImmuneRACE study (first 160 participants) plus 1,254 subjects from 6 global collaborators. Where available, HLA class I and class II types were taken from metadata supplied by the sample provider and were not determined by assay-based typing. The dataset comprised deeply sampled blood TCRbeta repertoires from subjects exposed to, actively infected with, or recovered from COVID-19. Study-level results and caveats: The amount of clinical and demographic metadata varied by source and participant and was provided uncurated.

The immunoSEQ Assay, a bias-controlled multiplex PCR, was used to amplify TCRbeta CDR3 regions from genomic DNA. The study's processing was this. The number of nucleated cells in each sample was estimated from the amplification of reference gene primers within the assay. To quantify the absolute abundance of each unique TCRbeta CDR3 rearrangement, sequence reads were collapsed and filtered. Productive Simpson clonality was computed per sample as the square root of Simpson's diversity index over productive rearrangements. What TCRdb holds here is the immuneACCESS table cut down to in-frame rearrangements. Part of the clones is not present; checked against another copy, under half of the missing clones reflect an unresolved V gene, and the others are unexplained. V, J and clone size reflect that table, while D and trimming were determined from the DNA. This sample comprises 75,000 to 95,000 clones, roughly 70% of them detected only once. Of the sample, 3% to 4% falls within the top ten clones.

A remark on this clone: No antigen is known for it. No base qualities exist here, and no much larger clone lies one base off it.

CDR1 and CDR2 are read off the germline V gene as MDHEN and SYDVKM. Trimming takes 5 bases from V and 8 bases from J, and the germline ends sit 13 bases apart. Including cysteine and phenylalanine, the CDR3 has 14 amino acids. CDR3 DNA only is kept here, 42 bases in frame from base 1. One collaborating source in Seattle enrolled patients while the patients were actively infected and followed the patients over time throughout the course of disease. The collaborating institutions used their own protocols to collect whole blood in K2EDTA tubes. For TCRbeta analysis, collaborators shipped samples in one of three forms: frozen whole blood, isolated PBMCs, or DNA extracted from either of those sample types.

Sequences were obtained from peripheral blood. This TCR derives from a man between 65 and 79 years old with COVID-19, enrolled during active disease. Rearrangement joined TRBV28 to TRBJ1-6; the D gene is possibly TRBD1, with 5 bases matching. The DNA sequence follows: TGTGCCAGCAGTCCCGGGACTGAGCATTCACCCCTCCACTTT. Translated, it reads CASSPGTEHSPLHF.